This T cell receptor (beta chain) is drawn from a study of blood T cells in healthy people across ages. It was with a sample-barcoded 5' primer and a J-beta primer mix that a second PCR of roughly 7 to 12 cycles was run. Unique molecular identifiers of 12 random nucleotides labeled each cDNA. TCRdb called the 5' RACE reads again in MiXCR, with one record for every CDR3 protein. This sample has approximately 1.5 million distinct CDR3 sequences, with under 55% found just once. This clonotype appeared a few times. Antigen: not known. Each sample used at least 6 million PBMCs. The V and J ends lost 5 bases and 2 bases respectively, with 14 bases between them. The CDR3 has 14 amino acids. CDR1 and CDR2 from the germline V gene are DFQATT and SNEGSKA (reference sequence). Study findings and constraints: Roughly linear age-related decline in beta diversity appeared, significant by age 40.

This receptor was identified in a young woman in good health. The chain is built from TRBV20-1 and TRBJ2-3, with D tentatively TRBD1 (6 bases). The specimen was blood. The CDR3: CSARTGSDTDTQYF. The CDR3 DNA is TGCAGTGCTCGCACAGGGTCGGACACAGATACGCAGTATTTT.